Here is one T cell receptor (beta chain) with its context. Its antigen is unidentified. This entry belongs to a study of beta chain features in type 1 diabetes. The study, taken as a whole, reports: Moderately but significantly shorter TCRB CDR3s were found in Type 1 diabetes patients in all four CD4+ subsets.

Trimming cost V 5 bases and J 0 bases, with 8 bases left between them. The germline V gene has CDR1 SNHLY and CDR2 FYNNEI. The CDR3 is made up of 14 amino acids. The investigators reverse transcribed all of the isolated RNA, so they sequenced expressed TCRB transcripts. Libraries were prepared by immunoSEQ multiplex PCR; TCRdb keeps only in-frame clonotypes and omits some of them. The sample has about 48,000 clones; 35% to 50% are singletons. The V and J genes are TRBV2 and TRBJ2-1; D not resolved. This receptor was taken from a man aged 30 to 39 with type 1 diabetes. The sample consisted of Tregs from blood. In DNA form, the CDR3 reads TGTGCCAGCAGTCGAGAGAGCTCCTACAATGAGCAGTTCTTC. As protein: CASSRESSYNEQFF.